A single sample is the source of the 5 T cell receptor beta chains below, sequenced in a study of T cell repertoires in cytomegalovirus infection (dated by TCRdb to the late 2010s). The intended sense of this specimen's treatment or condition label: in vitro stimulation with specific CMV peptide epitopes to enrich CMV-specific T cells. Sequencing relied on an Illumina HiSeq 1500. Using fastp at Q25 and MiXCR, TCRdb reprocessed the public reads and kept productive beta chains. Every entry covers one CDR3 protein and lists the most common genes and DNA from its rows. For this sample the table gives about 830,000 distinct CDR3 sequences, of which 30% to 35% were detected only once. The top ten hold 9.5% to 15% of the sample. Antigens for these TCRs are unknown. The material sequenced was cultured CD8+ T cells from PBMCs, taken from culture after CMV antigen stimulation. These receptors were collected from a human donor in good health (CMV status not recorded). Some clones in this sample may be carry-over from other donors' samples.

V is TRBV24-1 and J is TRBJ1-2; 7 nucleotides align to TRBD1. This CDR3 region has 14 residues. Trimming at V came to 4 bases and at J to 5 bases, leaving 6 bases not matched to a gene. The germline V gene has CDR1 KGHDR and CDR2 SFDVKD. CDR3 in amino acids: CATSETTGEYGYTF. The CDR3 region has the DNA TGTGCCACCAGTGAAACCACAGGGGAGTATGGCTACACCTTC.

In its sample, this clonotype was seen a few times. The V call is TRBV27, the J call TRBJ2-3, with 9 bases lining up with TRBD2. V was clipped by 6 bases and J by 2 bases; unmatched bases: 9. CDR1 and CDR2 (germline): MNHEY, SMNVEV (reference sequence). The CDR3 contains 16 residues. The CDR3 sequence is CASRLWAGGLTDTQYF. CDR3 nucleotides: TGTGCCAGCAGACTATGGGCGGGGGGGCTCACAGATACGCAGTATTTT.

This chain joins TRBV2 and TRBJ1-1; 8 bases fit TRBD1. CDR1 and CDR2 (germline): SNHLY, FYNNEI. The junction had 5 bases not matched to a gene; V was cut back by 0 bases and J by 8 bases. The CDR3 runs to 14 residues. This CDR3 reads CASSEALQGAEAFF. The CDR3 DNA reads as TGTGCCAGCAGTGAAGCGCTTCAGGGGGCCGAAGCTTTCTTT. Combining the CDR3 with reference TRBV2 and TRBJ1-1 gives the whole variable domain EPEVTQTPSHQVTQMGQEVILRCVPISNHLYFYWYRQILGQKVEFLVSFYNNEISEKSEIFDDQFSVERPDGSNFTLKIRSTKLEDSAMYFCASSEALQGAEAFFGQGTRLTVV.

The rearrangement joins TRBV5-1 to TRBJ2-5; no definite D call. Germline V gene sequence: CDR1 SGHRS, CDR2 YFSETQ. CDR3 length equals 14 residues. V dropped 5 bases and J dropped 1 base, with 12 bases sitting between them. CDR3 nucleotides: TGCGCCAGCAGGCACCGCGGACCCCAAGAGACCCAGTACTTC. This translates into CASRHRGPQETQYF. Full variable domain (outside the CDR3, taken from reference TRBV5-1 and TRBJ2-5): KAGVTQTPRYLIKTRGQQVTLSCSPISGHRSVSWYQQTPGQGLQFLFEYFSETQRNKGNFPGRFSGRQFSNSRSEMNVSTLELGDSALYLCASRHRGPQETQYFGPGTRLLVL.

The genes are TRBV27 and TRBJ2-3; 7 positions match TRBD1. This CDR3 has 16 residues. The V segment lost 5 bases and the J segment 3 bases; nucleotides outside the gene matches: 11. Germline-derived CDR1 and CDR2 are MNHEY and SMNVEV (reference sequence). The CDR3 DNA reads TGTGCCAGCAGTCCGCAACGGACAGGATTAACAGATACGCAGTATTTT. Translated, it gives CASSPQRTGLTDTQYF.